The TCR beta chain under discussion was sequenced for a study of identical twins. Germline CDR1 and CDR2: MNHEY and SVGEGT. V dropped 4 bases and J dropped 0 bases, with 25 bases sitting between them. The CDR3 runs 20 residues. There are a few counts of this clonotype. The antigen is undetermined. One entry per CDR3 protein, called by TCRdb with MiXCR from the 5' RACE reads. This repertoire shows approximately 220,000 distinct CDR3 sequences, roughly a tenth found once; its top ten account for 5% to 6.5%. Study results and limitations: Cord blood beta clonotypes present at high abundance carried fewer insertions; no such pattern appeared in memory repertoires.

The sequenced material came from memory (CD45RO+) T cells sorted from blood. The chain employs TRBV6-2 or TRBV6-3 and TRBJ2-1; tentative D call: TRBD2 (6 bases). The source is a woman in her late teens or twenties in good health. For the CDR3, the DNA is TGTGCCAGCAGTTCCATGGGAATTAGCGGAAATCAAAGCTCCTACAATGAGCAGTTCTTC. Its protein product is CASSSMGISGNQSSYNEQFF.